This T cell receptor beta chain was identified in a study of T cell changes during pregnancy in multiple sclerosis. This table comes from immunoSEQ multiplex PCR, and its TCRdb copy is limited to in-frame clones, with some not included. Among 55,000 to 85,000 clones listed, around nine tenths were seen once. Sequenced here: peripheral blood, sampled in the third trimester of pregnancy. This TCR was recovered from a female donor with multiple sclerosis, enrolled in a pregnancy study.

CDR3 sequence reads: CASSSNRDFSYEQYF. CDR3 nucleotides: TGTGCCAGCAGCTCCAACCGGGACTTCTCCTACGAGCAGTACTTC. The chain uses TRBV7-9 and TRBJ2-7; D is perhaps TRBD2 (6 bases). This CDR3 contains 15 residues. The V gene's germline CDR1 is SEHNR and CDR2 FQNEAQ (reference sequence). The V end was cut by 4 bases, the J end by 0 bases, with 13 bases between.